This is a list of T cell receptor beta chains from one sample in a study of blood T cell repertoires in COVID-19. Libraries were prepared by immunoSEQ multiplex PCR; TCRdb keeps only in-frame clonotypes and omits some of them. The table shows hundreds of thousands of clones, with more than 75% occurring only once. Sequencing used peripheral blood. These receptors were collected from a middle-aged woman who had recovered from COVID-19. The CDR3 runs from the conserved cysteine through the conserved F or W. Each record gives: J gene, CDR3 length, D gene, clone size, V gene, CDR3 DNA, CDR3 protein. A D gene is named only where the DNA matches it firmly. Part of the rows lack a size; the others show once, few, many or a class for expanded clones.

j_call: TRBJ1-2; cdr3_length: 14; d_call: -; clone_size: -; v_call: TRBV13; cdr3_nt: TGTGCCAGCAGCCCCCGACAGAATCTTTATGGCTACACCTTC; cdr3_aa: CASSPRQNLYGYTF
j_call: TRBJ1-2; cdr3_length: 15; d_call: TRBD1; clone_size: -; v_call: TRBV5-1; cdr3_nt: TGCGCCAGCAGCCGCGGACAGGGCGAAACCTATGGCTACACCTTC; cdr3_aa: CASSRGQGETYGYTF
j_call: TRBJ2-1; cdr3_length: 14; d_call: TRBD1; clone_size: -; v_call: TRBV6-6; cdr3_nt: TGTGCCAGCAGGGGGACAGGGGATTTCCATGAGCAGTTCTTC; cdr3_aa: CASRGTGDFHEQFF
j_call: TRBJ2-1; cdr3_length: 14; d_call: -; clone_size: -; v_call: TRBV9; cdr3_nt: TGTGCCAGCAGCGTAGGGGCGCTCTACAATGAGCAGTTCTTC; cdr3_aa: CASSVGALYNEQFF
j_call: TRBJ1-1; cdr3_length: 14; d_call: -; clone_size: -; v_call: TRBV3-1/TRBV3-2; cdr3_nt: TGTGCCAGCTCCAATGGGCTGTCGAACACTGAAGCTTTCTTT; cdr3_aa: CASSNGLSNTEAFF
j_call: TRBJ1-2; cdr3_length: 14; d_call: TRBD1; clone_size: -; v_call: TRBV4-3; cdr3_nt: TGCGCCAGCAGCCAACTACAGGGGGCGGGTGGCTACACCTTC; cdr3_aa: CASSQLQGAGGYTF
j_call: TRBJ2-1; cdr3_length: 16; d_call: -; clone_size: -; v_call: TRBV7-9; cdr3_nt: TGTGCCAGCACCCCGGGGGGTGGAAGGGGGGACAATGAGCAGTTCTTC; cdr3_aa: CASTPGGGRGDNEQFF
j_call: TRBJ2-5; cdr3_length: 14; d_call: -; clone_size: -; v_call: TRBV5-1; cdr3_nt: TGCGCCAGCAGTCTCTTATCAGTTCAAGAGACCCAGTACTTC; cdr3_aa: CASSLLSVQETQYF
j_call: TRBJ2-1; cdr3_length: 12; d_call: TRBD1; clone_size: -; v_call: TRBV29-1; cdr3_nt: TGCAGCGTTGTGAGGGGGCGGGATGAGCAGTTCTTC; cdr3_aa: CSVVRGRDEQFF
j_call: TRBJ2-5; cdr3_length: 14; d_call: TRBD2; clone_size: -; v_call: TRBV30; cdr3_nt: TGTGCCTGGAGTTTAGGTAGCGGGTATGAGACCCAGTACTTC; cdr3_aa: CAWSLGSGYETQYF
j_call: TRBJ2-1; cdr3_length: 16; d_call: TRBD2; clone_size: -; v_call: TRBV7-2; cdr3_nt: TGTGCCAGCAGCTTGTTAGCGGGGGGGTTCTACAATGAGCAGTTCTTC; cdr3_aa: CASSLLAGGFYNEQFF
j_call: TRBJ1-4; cdr3_length: 14; d_call: -; clone_size: -; v_call: TRBV6-6; cdr3_nt: TGTGCCAGCAGTTACTCGCGGGATCGGGAAAAACTGTTTTTT; cdr3_aa: CASSYSRDREKLFF
j_call: TRBJ2-1; cdr3_length: 16; d_call: TRBD1; clone_size: once; v_call: TRBV11-3; cdr3_nt: TGTGCCAGCAGCTTAGGGGGACAGGGAAGTTTATATGAGCAGTTCTTC; cdr3_aa: CASSLGGQGSLYEQFF
j_call: TRBJ2-2; cdr3_length: 17; d_call: TRBD1; clone_size: -; v_call: TRBV19; cdr3_nt: TGTGCCAGTAGTCTGTCCGGACAGGCACCGAACACCGGGGAGCTGTTTTTT; cdr3_aa: CASSLSGQAPNTGELFF
j_call: TRBJ2-5; cdr3_length: 15; d_call: TRBD1; clone_size: -; v_call: TRBV5-1; cdr3_nt: TGCGCCAGCAGCTTCCCGGGACAGGTTGGGGAGACCCAGTACTTC; cdr3_aa: CASSFPGQVGETQYF
j_call: TRBJ2-7; cdr3_length: 15; d_call: -; clone_size: -; v_call: TRBV5-1; cdr3_nt: TGCGCCAGCAGCTTGGTCGGCGTGGGGCCCAACGAGCAGTACTTC; cdr3_aa: CASSLVGVGPNEQYF
j_call: TRBJ2-7; cdr3_length: 15; d_call: -; clone_size: -; v_call: TRBV4-3; cdr3_nt: TGCGCCAGCAGCCAAGATAAACACCTCTCCTACGAGCAGTACTTC; cdr3_aa: CASSQDKHLSYEQYF
j_call: TRBJ2-2; cdr3_length: 13; d_call: -; clone_size: once; v_call: TRBV7-3; cdr3_nt: TGTGCCAGCAGCCCCCACCAGGCCGGGGAGCTGTTTTTT; cdr3_aa: CASSPHQAGELFF
j_call: TRBJ1-4; cdr3_length: 16; d_call: -; clone_size: -; v_call: TRBV15; cdr3_nt: TGTGCCACCAGCAGAGATTCGGCAGGGACTAATGAAAAACTGTTTTTT; cdr3_aa: CATSRDSAGTNEKLFF
j_call: TRBJ2-1; cdr3_length: 12; d_call: TRBD2; clone_size: -; v_call: TRBV7-9; cdr3_nt: TGTGCCAGCAGCTTACGGGGGGATGAGCAGTTCTTC; cdr3_aa: CASSLRGDEQFF
j_call: TRBJ2-7; cdr3_length: 14; d_call: -; clone_size: -; v_call: TRBV7-2; cdr3_nt: TGTGCCAGCAGCTGGGGGGGCCGGTCCTACGAGCAGTACTTC; cdr3_aa: CASSWGGRSYEQYF
j_call: TRBJ2-3; cdr3_length: 16; d_call: -; clone_size: -; v_call: TRBV3-1/TRBV3-2; cdr3_nt: TGTGCCAGCAGCCAAGGGCTAGCGTATAGCACAGATACGCAGTATTTT; cdr3_aa: CASSQGLAYSTDTQYF
j_call: TRBJ1-6; cdr3_length: 14; d_call: -; clone_size: -; v_call: TRBV6-2/TRBV6-3; cdr3_nt: TGTGCCAGCAGTTACGTATCCTATAATTCACCCCTCCACTTT; cdr3_aa: CASSYVSYNSPLHF
j_call: TRBJ2-7; cdr3_length: 11; d_call: -; clone_size: -; v_call: TRBV6-1; cdr3_nt: TGTGCCAGCAGTGCCTACCCAGAGCAGTACTTC; cdr3_aa: CASSAYPEQYF
j_call: TRBJ1-2; cdr3_length: 15; d_call: TRBD1; clone_size: -; v_call: TRBV9; cdr3_nt: TGTGCCAGCAGCCCACAACAGGGGGCGCGGTATGGCTACACCTTC; cdr3_aa: CASSPQQGARYGYTF
j_call: TRBJ1-6; cdr3_length: 15; d_call: -; clone_size: few; v_call: TRBV19; cdr3_nt: TGTGCCAGTAGTAGTCGTAGAGAGAATAATTCACCCCTCCACTTT; cdr3_aa: CASSSRRENNSPLHF
j_call: TRBJ2-7; cdr3_length: 16; d_call: TRBD1; clone_size: -; v_call: TRBV5-6; cdr3_nt: TGTGCCAGCAGCCCTTACTCCGGGACAGGGGCCTACGAGCAGTACTTC; cdr3_aa: CASSPYSGTGAYEQYF
j_call: TRBJ2-7; cdr3_length: 15; d_call: TRBD1; clone_size: -; v_call: TRBV6-6; cdr3_nt: TGTGCCAGCACCCAACCGGGACAGGGGGTCTACGAGCAGTACTTC; cdr3_aa: CASTQPGQGVYEQYF
j_call: TRBJ1-1; cdr3_length: 14; d_call: TRBD1; clone_size: few; v_call: TRBV6-2/TRBV6-3; cdr3_nt: TGTGCCAGCAGCTCCAAGGACAGGGACGCTGAAGCTTTCTTT; cdr3_aa: CASSSKDRDAEAFF
j_call: TRBJ1-2; cdr3_length: 17; d_call: TRBD1; clone_size: -; v_call: TRBV29-1; cdr3_nt: TGCAGCGGGGAGCTGGTAGGGACAGGGACCCCCAACTATGGCTACACCTTC; cdr3_aa: CSGELVGTGTPNYGYTF
j_call: TRBJ2-7; cdr3_length: 14; d_call: -; clone_size: once; v_call: TRBV11-2; cdr3_nt: TGTGCCAGCAGCTTAGAGGCCAGCGGACCGGGGCAGTACTTC; cdr3_aa: CASSLEASGPGQYF
j_call: TRBJ2-7; cdr3_length: 14; d_call: TRBD1; clone_size: -; v_call: TRBV6-1; cdr3_nt: TGTGCCAGCAGTCCTTCGGACAGGGGTAAGGAGCAGTACTTC; cdr3_aa: CASSPSDRGKEQYF
j_call: TRBJ1-5; cdr3_length: 15; d_call: TRBD1; clone_size: once; v_call: TRBV7-6; cdr3_nt: TGTGCCAGCAGCCCGGGACAGGGTTACAATCAGCCCCAGCATTTT; cdr3_aa: CASSPGQGYNQPQHF
j_call: TRBJ2-5; cdr3_length: 15; d_call: TRBD1; clone_size: -; v_call: TRBV7-8; cdr3_nt: TGTGCCAGCAGCTTATCGACAGGGCGACAAGAGACCCAGTACTTC; cdr3_aa: CASSLSTGRQETQYF
j_call: TRBJ1-5; cdr3_length: 15; d_call: -; clone_size: few; v_call: TRBV14; cdr3_nt: TGTGCCAGCAGCCAAGATCCCAGGAGGGATCAGCCCCAGCATTTT; cdr3_aa: CASSQDPRRDQPQHF
j_call: TRBJ1-1; cdr3_length: 14; d_call: -; clone_size: few; v_call: TRBV3-1/TRBV3-2; cdr3_nt: TGTGCCAGCAGCCAAGTCTCAGGGAACACTGAAGCTTTCTTT; cdr3_aa: CASSQVSGNTEAFF
j_call: TRBJ2-2; cdr3_length: 15; d_call: -; clone_size: once; v_call: TRBV6-4; cdr3_nt: TGTGCCAGCAGTGACTCGAACACCAACACCGGGGAGCTGTTTTTT; cdr3_aa: CASSDSNTNTGELFF
j_call: TRBJ1-3; cdr3_length: 15; d_call: -; clone_size: few; v_call: TRBV4-2; cdr3_nt: TGTGCCAGCAGCCAAGATCCGGGCTCTGGAAACACCATATATTTT; cdr3_aa: CASSQDPGSGNTIYF
j_call: TRBJ2-7; cdr3_length: 13; d_call: TRBD1; clone_size: -; v_call: TRBV7-3; cdr3_nt: TGTGCCAGCAGCTCGAACAGGGGTTACGAGCAGTACTTC; cdr3_aa: CASSSNRGYEQYF
j_call: TRBJ1-2; cdr3_length: 14; d_call: TRBD1; clone_size: -; v_call: TRBV5-6; cdr3_nt: TGTGCCAGCAGCCCAAGACAGGGACGGTATGGCTACACCTTC; cdr3_aa: CASSPRQGRYGYTF
j_call: TRBJ1-4; cdr3_length: 14; d_call: TRBD1; clone_size: -; v_call: TRBV10-2; cdr3_nt: TGCGCCAGCAGCCAACAGGGGAATAATGAAAAACTGTTTTTT; cdr3_aa: CASSQQGNNEKLFF
j_call: TRBJ2-3; cdr3_length: 13; d_call: -; clone_size: -; v_call: TRBV12-3/TRBV12-4; cdr3_nt: TGTGCCAGCAGCCGGGGGGCCGCAGATACGCAGTATTTT; cdr3_aa: CASSRGAADTQYF
j_call: TRBJ2-1; cdr3_length: 15; d_call: TRBD2; clone_size: many; v_call: TRBV4-1; cdr3_nt: TGCGCCAGCAGCCAAGGGCTAGCGGGGGCGGGGGAGCAGTTCTTC; cdr3_aa: CASSQGLAGAGEQFF
j_call: TRBJ2-1; cdr3_length: 15; d_call: TRBD2; clone_size: -; v_call: TRBV10-3; cdr3_nt: TGTGCCATCAGTGGGTCTAGCGGGGCCTGGGGTGAGCAGTTCTTC; cdr3_aa: CAISGSSGAWGEQFF
j_call: TRBJ2-7; cdr3_length: 14; d_call: -; clone_size: -; v_call: TRBV19; cdr3_nt: TGTGCCAGTAGCCGGACTACCCTGGGGTACGAGCAGTACTTC; cdr3_aa: CASSRTTLGYEQYF
j_call: TRBJ1-2; cdr3_length: 13; d_call: TRBD1; clone_size: -; v_call: TRBV5-8; cdr3_nt: TGTGCCAGCAGCAGACAGGGGGCCTATGGCTACACCTTC; cdr3_aa: CASSRQGAYGYTF
j_call: TRBJ2-4; cdr3_length: 18; d_call: -; clone_size: once; v_call: TRBV9; cdr3_nt: TGTGCCAGCAGCGTAGAGCGGGCACGTTTCTTAGCCAAAAACATTCAGTACTTC; cdr3_aa: CASSVERARFLAKNIQYF